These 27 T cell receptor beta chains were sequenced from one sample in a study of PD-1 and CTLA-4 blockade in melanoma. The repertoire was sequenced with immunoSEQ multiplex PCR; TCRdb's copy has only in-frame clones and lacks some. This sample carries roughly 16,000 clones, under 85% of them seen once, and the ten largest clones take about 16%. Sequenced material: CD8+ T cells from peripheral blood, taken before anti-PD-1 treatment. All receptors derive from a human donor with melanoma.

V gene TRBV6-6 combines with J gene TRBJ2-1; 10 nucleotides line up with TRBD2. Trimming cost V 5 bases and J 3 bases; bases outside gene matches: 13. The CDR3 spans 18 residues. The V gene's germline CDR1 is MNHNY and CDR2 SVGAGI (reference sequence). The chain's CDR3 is CASSPRGASGGFYNEQFF. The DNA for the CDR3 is TGTGCCAGCAGTCCCCGAGGGGCTAGCGGGGGATTCTACAATGAGCAGTTCTTC.

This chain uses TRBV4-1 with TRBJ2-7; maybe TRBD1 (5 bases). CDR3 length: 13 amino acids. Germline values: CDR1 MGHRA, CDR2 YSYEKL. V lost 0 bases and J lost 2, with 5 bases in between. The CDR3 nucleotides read TGCGCCAGCAGCCAAGACAGGGCCTACGAGCAGTACTTC. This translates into CASSQDRAYEQYF.

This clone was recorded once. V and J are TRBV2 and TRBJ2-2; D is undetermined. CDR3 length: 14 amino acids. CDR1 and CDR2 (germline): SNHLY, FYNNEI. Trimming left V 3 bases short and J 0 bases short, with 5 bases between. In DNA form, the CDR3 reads TGTGCCAGCAGTGACTTTCCGAACACCGGGGAGCTGTTTTTT. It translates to CASSDFPNTGELFF.

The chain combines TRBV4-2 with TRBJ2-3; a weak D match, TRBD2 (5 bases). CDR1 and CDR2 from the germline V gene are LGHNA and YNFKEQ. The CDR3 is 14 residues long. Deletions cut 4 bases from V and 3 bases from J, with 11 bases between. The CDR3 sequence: CASSRGSETDTQYF. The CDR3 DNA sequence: TGTGCCAGCAGCCGGGGTAGCGAGACAGATACGCAGTATTTT.

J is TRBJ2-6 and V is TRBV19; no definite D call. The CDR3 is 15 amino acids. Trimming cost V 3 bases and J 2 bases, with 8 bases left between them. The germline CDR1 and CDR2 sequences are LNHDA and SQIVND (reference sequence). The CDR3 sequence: CASSIEGTGANVLTF. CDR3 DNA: TGTGCCAGTAGTATCGAAGGGACTGGGGCCAACGTCCTGACTTTC.

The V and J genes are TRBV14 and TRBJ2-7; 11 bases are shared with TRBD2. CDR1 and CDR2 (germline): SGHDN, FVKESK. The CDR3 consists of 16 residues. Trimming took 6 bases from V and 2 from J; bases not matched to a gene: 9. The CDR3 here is CASSPIPGLAAYEQYF. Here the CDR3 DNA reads TGTGCCAGCAGTCCAATCCCGGGACTAGCGGCCTACGAGCAGTACTTC.

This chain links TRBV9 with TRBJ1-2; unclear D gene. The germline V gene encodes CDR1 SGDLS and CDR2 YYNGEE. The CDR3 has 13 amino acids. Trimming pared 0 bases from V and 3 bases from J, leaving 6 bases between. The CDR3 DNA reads TGTGCCAGCAGCGTAGCGGTGGACTATGGCTACACCTTC. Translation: CASSVAVDYGYTF.

CDR3 residues: CSVEGGRGDYEQYF. CDR3 sequence (DNA): TGCAGCGTTGAAGGGGGCCGGGGAGATTACGAGCAGTACTTC. V usage is TRBV29-1 and J usage is TRBJ2-7; TRBD1 or TRBD2 may be the D gene (5 bases each). The germline V and J ends were trimmed by 1 base and 4 bases, with 14 bases remaining between them. CDR3 length equals 14 residues. Germline assignment: CDR1 SQVTM and CDR2 ANQGSEA.

CDR3 DNA sequence: TGTGCCAGCACCCCGCGGTCCGAGACTAGCACAGATACGCAGTATTTT. Protein sequence: CASTPRSETSTDTQYF. J is TRBJ2-3 and V is TRBV5-4; D is ambiguous. V lost 6 bases and J 0 bases, leaving 17 bases between the germline ends. This CDR3 contains 16 residues. Germline V lookup: CDR1 SGHNT, CDR2 YYREEE (reference sequence). Complete variable domain (other parts from reference TRBV5-4 and TRBJ2-3): ETGVTQSPTHLIKTRGQQVTLRCSSQSGHNTVSWYQQALGQGPQFIFQYYREEENGRGNFPPRFSGLQFPNYSSELNVNALELDDSALYLCASTPRSETSTDTQYFGPGTRLTVL.

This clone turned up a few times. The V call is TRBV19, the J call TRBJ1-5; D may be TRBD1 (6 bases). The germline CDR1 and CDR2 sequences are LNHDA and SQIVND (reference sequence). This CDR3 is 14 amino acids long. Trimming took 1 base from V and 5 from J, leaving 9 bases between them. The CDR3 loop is CASSIGRGYQPQHF. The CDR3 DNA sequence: TGTGCCAGTAGTATAGGCAGGGGCTATCAGCCCCAGCATTTT. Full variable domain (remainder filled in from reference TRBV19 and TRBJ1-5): DGGITQSPKYLFRKEGQNVTLSCEQNLNHDAMYWYRQDPGQGLRLIYYSQIVNDFQKGDIAEGYSVSREKKESFPLTVTSAQKNPTAFYLCASSIGRGYQPQHFGDGTRLSIL.

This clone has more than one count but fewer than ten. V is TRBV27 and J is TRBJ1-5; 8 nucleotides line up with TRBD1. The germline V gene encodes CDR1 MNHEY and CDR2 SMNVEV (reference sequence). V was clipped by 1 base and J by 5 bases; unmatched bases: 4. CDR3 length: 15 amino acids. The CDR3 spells CASSLLGGQDQPQHF. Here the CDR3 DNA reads TGTGCCAGCAGTTTATTGGGGGGACAGGATCAGCCCCAGCATTTT.

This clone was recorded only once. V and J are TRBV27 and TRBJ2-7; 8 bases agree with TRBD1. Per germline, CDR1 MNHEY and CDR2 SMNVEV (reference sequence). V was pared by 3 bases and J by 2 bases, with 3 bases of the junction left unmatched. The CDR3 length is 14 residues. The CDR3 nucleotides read TGTGCCAGCAGTTTTCGGACAGGGCCCTACGAGCAGTACTTC. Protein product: CASSFRTGPYEQYF.

The CDR3 loop reads CASSVRAIFITLYNEQFF. DNA for the CDR3: TGTGCCAGCAGTGTCCGGGCCATCTTCATCACCCTCTACAATGAGCAGTTCTTC. The chain uses TRBV6-1 and TRBJ2-1; D unclear. CDR3 length: 18 amino acids. V lost 4 bases to trimming and J lost 3 bases, with 22 bases between them. Germline assignment: CDR1 MNHNS and CDR2 SASEGT.

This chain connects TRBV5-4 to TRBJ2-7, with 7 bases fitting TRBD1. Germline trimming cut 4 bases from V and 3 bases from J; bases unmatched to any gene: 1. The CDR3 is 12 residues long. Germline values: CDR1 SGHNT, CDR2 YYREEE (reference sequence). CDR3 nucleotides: TGTGCCAGCAGCCGGGACAGCTACGAGCAGTACTTC. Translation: CASSRDSYEQYF.

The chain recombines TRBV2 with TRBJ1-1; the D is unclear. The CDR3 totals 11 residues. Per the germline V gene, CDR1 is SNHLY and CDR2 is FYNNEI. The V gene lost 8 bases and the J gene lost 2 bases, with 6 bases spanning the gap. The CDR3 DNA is TGTGCCAGCGGAACCAACACTGAAGCTTTCTTT. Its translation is CASGTNTEAFF.

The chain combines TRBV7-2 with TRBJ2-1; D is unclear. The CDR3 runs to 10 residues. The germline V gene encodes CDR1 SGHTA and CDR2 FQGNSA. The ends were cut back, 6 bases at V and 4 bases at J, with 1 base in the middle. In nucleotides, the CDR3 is TGTGCCAGCAGTTACAATGAGCAGTTCTTC. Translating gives CASSYNEQFF.

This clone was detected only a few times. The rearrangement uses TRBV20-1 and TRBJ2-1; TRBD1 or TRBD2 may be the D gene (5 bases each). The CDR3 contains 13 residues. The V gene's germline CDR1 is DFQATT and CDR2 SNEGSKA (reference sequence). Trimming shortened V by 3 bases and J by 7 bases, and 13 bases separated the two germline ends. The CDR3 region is CSASAWDQNEQFF. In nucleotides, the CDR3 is TGCAGTGCTAGTGCCTGGGACCAAAATGAGCAGTTCTTC.

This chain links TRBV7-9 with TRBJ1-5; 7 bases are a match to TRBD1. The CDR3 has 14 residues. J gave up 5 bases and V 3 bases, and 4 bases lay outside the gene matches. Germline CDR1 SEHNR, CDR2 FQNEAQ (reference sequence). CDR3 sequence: CASSLEGADQPQHF. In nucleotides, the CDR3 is TGTGCCAGCAGCTTGGAGGGGGCAGATCAGCCCCAGCATTTT.

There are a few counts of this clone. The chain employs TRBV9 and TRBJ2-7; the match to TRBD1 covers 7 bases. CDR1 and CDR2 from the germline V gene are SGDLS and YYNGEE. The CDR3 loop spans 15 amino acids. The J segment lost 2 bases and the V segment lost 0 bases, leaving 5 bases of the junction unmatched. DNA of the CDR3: TGTGCCAGCAGCGTAGGAGGGGACAGTACCTACGAGCAGTACTTC. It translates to CASSVGGDSTYEQYF.

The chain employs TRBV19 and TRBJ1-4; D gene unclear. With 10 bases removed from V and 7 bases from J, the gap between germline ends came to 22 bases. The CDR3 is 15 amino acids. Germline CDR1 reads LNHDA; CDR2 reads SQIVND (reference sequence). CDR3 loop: CATSSAAFGSEKLFF. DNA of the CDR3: TGTGCCACCTCATCCGCGGCATTTGGAAGTGAAAAACTGTTTTTT. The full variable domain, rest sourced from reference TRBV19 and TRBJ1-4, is DGGITQSPKYLFRKEGQNVTLSCEQNLNHDAMYWYRQDPGQGLRLIYYSQIVNDFQKGDIAEGYSVSREKKESFPLTVTSAQKNPTAFYLCATSSAAFGSEKLFFGSGTQLSVL.

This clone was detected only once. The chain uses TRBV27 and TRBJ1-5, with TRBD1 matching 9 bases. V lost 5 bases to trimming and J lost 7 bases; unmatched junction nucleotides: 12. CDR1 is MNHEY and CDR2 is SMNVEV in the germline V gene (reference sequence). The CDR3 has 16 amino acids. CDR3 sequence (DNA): TGTGCCAGCAGTGCCGACAGGGGGGAGTTACGCCAGCCCCAGCATTTT. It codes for CASSADRGELRQPQHF.

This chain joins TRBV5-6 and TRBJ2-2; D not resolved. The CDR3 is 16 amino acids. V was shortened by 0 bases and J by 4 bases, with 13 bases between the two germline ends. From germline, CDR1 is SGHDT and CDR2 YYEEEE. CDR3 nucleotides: TGTGCCAGCAGCTTGGGGATGGGCCCTGGCACCGGGGAGCTGTTTTTT. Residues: CASSLGMGPGTGELFF. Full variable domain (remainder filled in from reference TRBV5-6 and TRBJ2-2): DAGVTQSPTHLIKTRGQQVTLRCSPKSGHDTVSWYQQALGQGPQFIFQYYEEEERQRGNFPDRFSGHQFPNYSSELNVNALLLGDSALYLCASSLGMGPGTGELFFGEGSRLTVL.

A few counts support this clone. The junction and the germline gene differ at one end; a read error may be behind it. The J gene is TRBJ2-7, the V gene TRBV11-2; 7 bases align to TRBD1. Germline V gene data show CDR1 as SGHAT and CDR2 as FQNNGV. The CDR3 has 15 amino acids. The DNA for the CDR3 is TGTGCCAGCAGCACCCACAGGGGCTCACCGGCGGCGCTGAGCTTC. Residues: CASSTHRGSPAALSF.

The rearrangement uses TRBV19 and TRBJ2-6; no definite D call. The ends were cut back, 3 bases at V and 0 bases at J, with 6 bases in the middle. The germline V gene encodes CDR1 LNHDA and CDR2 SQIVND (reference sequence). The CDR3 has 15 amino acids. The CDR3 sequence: CASSISVSGANVLTF. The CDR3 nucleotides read TGTGCCAGTAGTATTTCAGTCTCTGGGGCCAACGTCCTGACTTTC.

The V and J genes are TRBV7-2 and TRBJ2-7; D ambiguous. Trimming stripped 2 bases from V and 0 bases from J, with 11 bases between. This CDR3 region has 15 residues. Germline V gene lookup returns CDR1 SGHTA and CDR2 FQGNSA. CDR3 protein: CASSLKPSSSYEQYF. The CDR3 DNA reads TGTGCCAGCAGCTTAAAGCCTTCGAGCTCCTACGAGCAGTACTTC.

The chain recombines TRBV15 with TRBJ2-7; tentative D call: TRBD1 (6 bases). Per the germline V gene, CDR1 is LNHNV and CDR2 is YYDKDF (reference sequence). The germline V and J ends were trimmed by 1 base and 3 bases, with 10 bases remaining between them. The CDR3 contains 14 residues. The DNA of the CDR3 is TGTGCCACCAGCAGAGGGACAGAAAACTACGAGCAGTACTTC. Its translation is CATSRGTENYEQYF.

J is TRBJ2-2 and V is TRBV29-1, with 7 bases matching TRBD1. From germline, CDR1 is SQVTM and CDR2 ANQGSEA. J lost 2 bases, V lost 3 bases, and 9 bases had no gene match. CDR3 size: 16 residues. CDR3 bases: TGCAGCGTTGAGTCACGGGACAGTGGAAACACCGGGGAGCTGTTTTTT. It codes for CSVESRDSGNTGELFF.